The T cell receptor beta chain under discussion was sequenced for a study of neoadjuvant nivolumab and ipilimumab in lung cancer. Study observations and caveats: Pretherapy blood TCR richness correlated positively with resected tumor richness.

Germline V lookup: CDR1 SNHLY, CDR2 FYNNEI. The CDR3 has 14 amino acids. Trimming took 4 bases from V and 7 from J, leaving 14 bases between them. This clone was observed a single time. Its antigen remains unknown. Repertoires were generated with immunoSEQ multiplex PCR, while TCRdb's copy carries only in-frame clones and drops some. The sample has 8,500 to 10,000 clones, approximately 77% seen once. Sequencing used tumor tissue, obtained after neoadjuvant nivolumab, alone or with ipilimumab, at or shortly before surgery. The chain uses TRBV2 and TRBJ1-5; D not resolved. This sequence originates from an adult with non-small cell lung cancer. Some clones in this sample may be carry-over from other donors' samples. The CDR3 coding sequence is TGTGCCAGCAGTGTGAGTGGGGATTGGCAGCCCCAGCATTTT. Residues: CASSVSGDWQPQHF. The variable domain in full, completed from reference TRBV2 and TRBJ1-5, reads EPEVTQTPSHQVTQMGQEVILRCVPISNHLYFYWYRQILGQKVEFLVSFYNNEISEKSEIFDDQFSVERPDGSNFTLKIRSTKLEDSAMYFCASSVSGDWQPQHFGDGTRLSIL.